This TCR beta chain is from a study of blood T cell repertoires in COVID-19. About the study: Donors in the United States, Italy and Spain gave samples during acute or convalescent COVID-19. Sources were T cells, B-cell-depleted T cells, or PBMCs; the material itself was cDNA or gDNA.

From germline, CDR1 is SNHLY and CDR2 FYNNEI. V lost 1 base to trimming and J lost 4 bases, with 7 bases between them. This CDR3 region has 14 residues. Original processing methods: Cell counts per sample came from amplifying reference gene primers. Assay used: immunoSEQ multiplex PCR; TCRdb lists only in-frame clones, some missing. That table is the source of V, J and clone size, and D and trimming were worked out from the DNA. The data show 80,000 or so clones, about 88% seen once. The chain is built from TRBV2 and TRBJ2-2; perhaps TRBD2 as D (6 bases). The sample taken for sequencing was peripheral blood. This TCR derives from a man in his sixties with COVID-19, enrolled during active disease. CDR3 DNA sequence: TGTGCCAGCAGTGAAGTGCGGGGCACCGGGGAGCTGTTTTTT. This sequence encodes CASSEVRGTGELFF.